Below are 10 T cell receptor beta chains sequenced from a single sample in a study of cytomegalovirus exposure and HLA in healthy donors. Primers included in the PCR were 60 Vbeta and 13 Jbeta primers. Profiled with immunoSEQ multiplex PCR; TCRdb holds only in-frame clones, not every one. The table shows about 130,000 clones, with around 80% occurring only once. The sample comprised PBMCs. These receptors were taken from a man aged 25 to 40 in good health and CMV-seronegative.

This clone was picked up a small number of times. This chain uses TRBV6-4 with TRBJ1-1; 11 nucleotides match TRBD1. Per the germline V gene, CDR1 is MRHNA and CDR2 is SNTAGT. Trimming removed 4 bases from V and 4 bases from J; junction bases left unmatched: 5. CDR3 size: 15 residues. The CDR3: CASSATGTGGTEAFF. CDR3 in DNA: TGTGCCAGCAGTGCGACCGGGACAGGGGGCACTGAAGCTTTCTTT.

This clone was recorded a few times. The CDR3 nucleotides read TGCAGCGTTGAAGACGTAGGGGGTGGAACTGAAGCTTTCTTT. This codes for CSVEDVGGGTEAFF. V and J are TRBV29-1 and TRBJ1-1, with D possibly matching TRBD1 (6 bases). V lost 0 bases and J lost 5, with 13 bases in between. CDR3 size: 14 residues. Germline-derived CDR1 and CDR2 are SQVTM and ANQGSEA.

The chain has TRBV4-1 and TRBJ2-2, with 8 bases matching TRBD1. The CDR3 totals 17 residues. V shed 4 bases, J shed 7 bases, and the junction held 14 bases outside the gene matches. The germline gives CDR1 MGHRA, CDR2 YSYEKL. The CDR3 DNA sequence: TGCGCCAGCAGCCCGCGTTGGACAGGGCAAACGGGCGGGGAGCTGTTTTTT. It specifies CASSPRWTGQTGGELFF.

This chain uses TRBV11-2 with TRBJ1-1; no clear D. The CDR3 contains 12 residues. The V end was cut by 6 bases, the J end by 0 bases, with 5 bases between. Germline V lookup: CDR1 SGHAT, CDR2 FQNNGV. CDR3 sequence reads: CASRIVNTEAFF. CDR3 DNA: TGTGCCAGCAGAATAGTGAACACTGAAGCTTTCTTT.

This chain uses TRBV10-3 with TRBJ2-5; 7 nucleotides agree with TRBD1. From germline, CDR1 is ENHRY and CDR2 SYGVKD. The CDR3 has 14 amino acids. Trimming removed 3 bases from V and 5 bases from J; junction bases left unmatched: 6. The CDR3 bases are TGTGCCATCAGTGACCACCGACAGGGCGAGACCCAGTACTTC. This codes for CAISDHRQGETQYF.

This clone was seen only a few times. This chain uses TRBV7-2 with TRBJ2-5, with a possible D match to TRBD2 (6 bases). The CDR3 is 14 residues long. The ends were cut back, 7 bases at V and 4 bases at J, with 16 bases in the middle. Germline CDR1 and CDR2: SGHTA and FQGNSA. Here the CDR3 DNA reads TGTGCCAGCACCCCGAACGCGGGGCGAGAGACCCAGTACTTC. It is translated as CASTPNAGRETQYF.

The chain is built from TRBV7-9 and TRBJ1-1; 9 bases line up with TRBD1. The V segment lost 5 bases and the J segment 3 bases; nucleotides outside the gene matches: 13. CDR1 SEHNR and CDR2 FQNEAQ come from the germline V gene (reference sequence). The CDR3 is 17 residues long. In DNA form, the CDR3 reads TGTGCCAGCAGCACCCGTACAGGGGGCGGAAGGGACACTGAAGCTTTCTTT. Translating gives CASSTRTGGGRDTEAFF.

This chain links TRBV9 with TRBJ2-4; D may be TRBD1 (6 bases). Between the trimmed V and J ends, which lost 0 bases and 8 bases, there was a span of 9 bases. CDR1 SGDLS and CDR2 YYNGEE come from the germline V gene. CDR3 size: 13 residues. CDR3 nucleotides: TGTGCCAGCAGCGTAGAGGCAGGGGACATTCAGTACTTC. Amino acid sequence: CASSVEAGDIQYF.

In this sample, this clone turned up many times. CDR3 residues: CASSIGSPNTGELFF. CDR3 bases: TGTGCCAGCTCAATTGGGAGCCCGAACACCGGGGAGCTGTTTTTT. The chain joins TRBV18 to TRBJ2-2; possible D gene TRBD2, 5 bases. In germline, CDR1 is KGHSH, CDR2 LQKENI. The CDR3 totals 15 residues. Trimming stripped 5 bases from V and 0 bases from J, with 10 bases between.

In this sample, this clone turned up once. The CDR3 sequence: CASSGAVGTSVKEQYF. CDR3 coding DNA: TGTGCCAGCAGCGGCGCGGTAGGGACTTCGGTTAAAGAGCAGTACTTC. The V gene is TRBV5-4, the J gene TRBJ2-7; D perhaps matches TRBD2 (6 bases). Germline CDR1 is SGHNT and CDR2 is YYREEE (reference sequence). Trimming removed 4 bases at V and 7 bases at J, with 24 bases between. This CDR3 is built from 16 residues.